The 3 T cell receptor beta chains presented below share a single source sample, sequenced in a study of technical replicates of blood from several donors (TCRdb year 2017). The library was made by the immunoSEQ multiplex PCR assay. TCRdb retrieved this table from immuneACCESS and kept in-frame rearrangements only. Not all clones are present; in checked studies, unresolved V genes account for under half, and no reason is known for the remainder. The sample table records around 68,000 clones; nearly 98% of these occur just once. The ten top clones hold 0.25% to 0.3% of the sample. The sequencing sample was made of T cells isolated from PBMCs. The receptors stem from a human donor in good health.

The rearrangement joins TRBV27 to TRBJ2-2, with D tentatively TRBD1 (5 bases). Looked up from germline, CDR1 is MNHEY and CDR2 is SMNVEV (reference sequence). V was clipped by 5 bases and J by 1 base, with 8 bases between them. The CDR3 is 14 amino acids. In DNA, the CDR3 is TGTGCCAGCAGTCACGGACAGAACACCGGGGAGCTGTTTTTT. Translation gives CASSHGQNTGELFF.

The chain carries TRBV6-5 and TRBJ1-1; D unresolved. The CDR3 loop spans 15 amino acids. Germline V gene data show CDR1 as MNHEY and CDR2 as SVGAGI. V lost 0 bases, J lost 4 bases, and 12 bases lay in between. The CDR3 bases are TGTGCCAGCAGTTACTCGACCTGGCGGGTCACTGAAGCTTTCTTT. Translation gives CASSYSTWRVTEAFF.

The CDR3 nucleotides are TGTGCCAGCAGTGCCGCAGGGTCCCTCGGTTCCCAGCATTTT. Amino acids: CASSAAGSLGSQHF. This sequence joins TRBV27 and TRBJ1-5, with a possible D match to TRBD1 (5 bases). Per germline, CDR1 MNHEY and CDR2 SMNVEV (reference sequence). Trimming removed 5 bases at V and 11 bases at J, with 19 bases between. The CDR3 contains 14 residues.